The T cell receptor beta chain under discussion was sequenced for a study of blood T cell repertoires in COVID-19. Whole-study context: Acute-phase and convalescent COVID-19 samples originated in the United States, Italy and Spain. Sample material is recorded as cDNA or gDNA derived from T cells, B-cell-depleted T cells, or PBMCs.

Trimming cost V 6 bases and J 7 bases; bases outside gene matches: 12. CDR1 and CDR2 (germline): SNHLY, FYNNEI. The CDR3 is 14 residues long. The authors' processing: Reference gene primer amplification in the assay estimated nucleated cell counts. The protocol was immunoSEQ multiplex PCR, while the TCRdb copy is restricted to in-frame clones and leaves out a portion. V and J calls and clone size are copied from that table; D and trimming were computed from the DNA. The sample yields about 200,000 clones, approximately 80% seen once. The chain carries TRBV2 and TRBJ2-7; TRBD1 matches 7 bases. The TCR sequence derives from a woman older than 75 with COVID-19, enrolled during active disease. The sequenced material came from peripheral blood. The CDR3 sequence: CASRLDRALGEQYF. The CDR3 bases are TGTGCCAGCAGACTTGACAGGGCCCTGGGGGAGCAGTACTTC.